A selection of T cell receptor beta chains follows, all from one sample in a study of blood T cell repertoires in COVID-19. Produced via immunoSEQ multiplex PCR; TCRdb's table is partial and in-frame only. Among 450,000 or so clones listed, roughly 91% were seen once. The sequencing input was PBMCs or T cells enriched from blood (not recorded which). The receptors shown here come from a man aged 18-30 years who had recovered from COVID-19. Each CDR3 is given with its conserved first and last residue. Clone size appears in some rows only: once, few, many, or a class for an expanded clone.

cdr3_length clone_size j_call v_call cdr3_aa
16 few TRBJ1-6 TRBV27 CASSQQTGVNNSPLHF
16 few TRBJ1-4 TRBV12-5 CASPRDRDKANEKLFF
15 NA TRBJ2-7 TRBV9 CASSPTQNPVYEQYF
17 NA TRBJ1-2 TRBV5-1 CASSPWTGAGANYGYTF
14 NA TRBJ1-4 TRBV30 CAWSADSGSEKLFF
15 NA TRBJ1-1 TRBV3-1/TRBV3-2 CASSQGVDRVTEAFF
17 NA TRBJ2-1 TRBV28 CASSHTGVRDSYNEQFF
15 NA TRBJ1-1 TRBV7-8 CASSLAVQGITEAFF
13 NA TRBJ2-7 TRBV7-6 CASSMGQGGEQYF
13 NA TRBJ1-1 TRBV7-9 CASSLDGGGEAFF
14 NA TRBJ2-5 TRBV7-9 CASSLNSGIETQYF
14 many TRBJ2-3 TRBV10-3 CAISEPRLAGTQYF
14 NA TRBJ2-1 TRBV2 CASRRGGPYNEQFF
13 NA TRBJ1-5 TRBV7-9 CASSRQGNQPQHF
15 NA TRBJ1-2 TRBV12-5 CASGGRDSASYGYTF
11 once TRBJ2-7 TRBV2 CASSASYEQYF
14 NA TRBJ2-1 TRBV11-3 CASSLDRQYNEQFF
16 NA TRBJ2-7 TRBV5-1 CASSLNPDRGVYEQYF
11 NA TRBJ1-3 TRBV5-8 CASSPGNTIYF
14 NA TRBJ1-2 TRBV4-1 CASSQSPRSYGYTF
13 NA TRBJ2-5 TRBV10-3 CAISLAGEETQYF
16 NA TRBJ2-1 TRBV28 CASSGPRQISYNEQFF
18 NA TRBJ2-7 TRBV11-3 CASSSRDLGLALPYEQYF
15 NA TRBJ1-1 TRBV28 CASSSQGAPETEAFF
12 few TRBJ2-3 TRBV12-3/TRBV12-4 CASSKGADTQYF